A selection of T cell receptor beta chains follows, all from one sample in a study of shared clonotypes between healthy human individuals. Clones were sequenced by immunoSEQ multiplex PCR, and TCRdb holds only the in-frame ones, with some missing. There are about 580,000 clones in the sample; roughly 98% occur only once, and 0.3% lies in the top ten. The sample was naive CD8+ T cells sorted from blood. Receptors originate from a young man in good health. Both conserved end residues are part of each CDR3. The D gene is left open where the match is weak. Not all rows give a size; the values are once, few, many and, for expanded clones, a class.

cdr3_aa: CSVEGGLSLSTTDTQYF; cdr3_nt: TGCAGCGTTGAAGGAGGGCTCAGTCTCTCGACCACAGATACGCAGTATTTT; clone_size: -; j_call: TRBJ2-3; d_call: -; v_call: TRBV29-1
cdr3_aa: CASSPRGGPYEQYF; cdr3_nt: TGTGCCAGCTCCCCTAGGGGGGGACCCTACGAGCAGTACTTC; clone_size: -; j_call: TRBJ2-7; d_call: -; v_call: TRBV18
cdr3_aa: CASSEAWLDSNQPQHF; cdr3_nt: TGTGCCAGCAGTGAAGCGTGGCTGGATAGCAATCAGCCCCAGCATTTT; clone_size: -; j_call: TRBJ1-5; d_call: -; v_call: TRBV6-1
cdr3_aa: CATSRAGRTEAFF; cdr3_nt: TGTGCCACGTCGCGTGCAGGGCGGACTGAAGCTTTCTTT; clone_size: -; j_call: TRBJ1-1; d_call: -; v_call: TRBV15
cdr3_aa: CASSYQGASYEQYF; cdr3_nt: TGTGCCAGCAGCTATCAGGGGGCCTCCTACGAGCAGTACTTC; clone_size: once; j_call: TRBJ2-7; d_call: TRBD1; v_call: TRBV5-5
cdr3_aa: CASILGASYEQYF; cdr3_nt: -; clone_size: -; j_call: TRBJ2-7; d_call: -; v_call: TRBV2
cdr3_aa: CSVRSINPMSPYEQYF; cdr3_nt: TGCAGCGTTCGATCCATCAATCCCATGTCTCCCTACGAGCAGTACTTC; clone_size: -; j_call: TRBJ2-7; d_call: -; v_call: TRBV29-1
cdr3_aa: CASSQGGWNTEAFF; cdr3_nt: TGTGCCAGCAGCCAAGGGGGCTGGAACACTGAAGCTTTCTTT; clone_size: -; j_call: TRBJ1-1; d_call: -; v_call: TRBV14
cdr3_aa: CASSSRDEQYF; cdr3_nt: TGCGCCAGCAGCTCTAGAGACGAGCAGTACTTC; clone_size: -; j_call: TRBJ2-7; d_call: -; v_call: TRBV4-1
cdr3_aa: CSIISNTEAFF; cdr3_nt: TGCAGCATAATATCGAACACTGAAGCTTTCTTT; clone_size: -; j_call: TRBJ1-1; d_call: -; v_call: TRBV20-1
cdr3_aa: CASSLLVPGDEQYF; cdr3_nt: TGTGCCAGCAGTCTTCTCGTACCCGGGGACGAGCAGTACTTC; clone_size: -; j_call: TRBJ2-7; d_call: -; v_call: TRBV28
cdr3_aa: CASSWASGRFSNEQFF; cdr3_nt: TGTGCCAGCAGTTGGGCTAGCGGGAGGTTTAGCAATGAGCAGTTCTTC; clone_size: -; j_call: TRBJ2-1; d_call: TRBD2; v_call: TRBV6-6
cdr3_aa: CASSDRQSTSSYEQYF; cdr3_nt: TGTGCCAGCTCAGATCGACAGTCTACGAGCTCCTACGAGCAGTACTTC; clone_size: -; j_call: TRBJ2-7; d_call: -; v_call: TRBV18
cdr3_aa: CASSYSKLGYEQYF; cdr3_nt: TGTGCCAGCAGTTACTCGAAATTGGGTTACGAGCAGTACTTC; clone_size: -; j_call: TRBJ2-7; d_call: -; v_call: TRBV6-6
cdr3_aa: CASSIDGRSSGNTIYF; cdr3_nt: TGTGCCAGTAGTATAGATGGACGGTCCTCTGGAAACACCATATATTTT; clone_size: -; j_call: TRBJ1-3; d_call: -; v_call: TRBV19
cdr3_aa: CASSLKGLAGVEQYF; cdr3_nt: TGTGCCAGCAGCTTAAAGGGACTAGCGGGAGTGGAGCAGTACTTC; clone_size: once; j_call: TRBJ2-7; d_call: TRBD2; v_call: TRBV5-4
cdr3_aa: CAGGGGLWGYTF; cdr3_nt: TGTGCCGGGGGAGGTGGGCTGTGGGGCTACACCTTC; clone_size: -; j_call: TRBJ1-2; d_call: -; v_call: TRBV6-6
cdr3_aa: CATRVGQEQYF; cdr3_nt: TGTGCCACCAGGGTAGGGCAAGAGCAGTACTTC; clone_size: once; j_call: TRBJ2-7; d_call: -; v_call: TRBV2
cdr3_aa: CASSILTYRETEAFF; cdr3_nt: TGTGCCAGCAGCATCCTTACCTACAGGGAGACTGAAGCTTTCTTT; clone_size: -; j_call: TRBJ1-1; d_call: -; v_call: TRBV5-6
cdr3_aa: CASSRLAGSTDTQYF; cdr3_nt: TGTGCCAGCAGCCGACTAGCGGGAAGCACAGATACGCAGTATTTT; clone_size: -; j_call: TRBJ2-3; d_call: TRBD2; v_call: TRBV7-9
cdr3_aa: CASSDEMAGGSYEQYF; cdr3_nt: TGTGCCAGCAGCGACGAAATGGCGGGAGGCTCCTACGAGCAGTACTTC; clone_size: -; j_call: TRBJ2-7; d_call: TRBD2; v_call: TRBV25-1
cdr3_aa: CASSWISTDTQYF; cdr3_nt: TGTGCCAGCAGCTGGATTAGCACAGATACGCAGTATTTT; clone_size: -; j_call: TRBJ2-3; d_call: -; v_call: TRBV6-1
cdr3_aa: CASSLGGYGYTF; cdr3_nt: TGTGCCAGCAGCCTGGGCGGCTATGGCTACACCTTC; clone_size: once; j_call: TRBJ1-2; d_call: -; v_call: TRBV5-6
cdr3_aa: CASSETPSVDEQYF; cdr3_nt: TGTGCCAGCAGTGAAACCCCTTCGGTTGACGAGCAGTACTTC; clone_size: -; j_call: TRBJ2-7; d_call: -; v_call: TRBV6-1
cdr3_aa: CASSASGSGEQFF; cdr3_nt: TGTGCCAGCAGCGCTAGCGGGAGCGGGGAGCAGTTCTTC; clone_size: -; j_call: TRBJ2-1; d_call: TRBD2; v_call: TRBV9
cdr3_aa: CAFWGLSGEQYF; cdr3_nt: TGTGCCTTCTGGGGATTGTCGGGCGAGCAGTACTTC; clone_size: -; j_call: TRBJ2-7; d_call: -; v_call: TRBV30
cdr3_aa: CASSSMGDTQYF; cdr3_nt: TGTGCCAGCAGCTCAATGGGGGATACGCAGTATTTT; clone_size: -; j_call: TRBJ2-3; d_call: -; v_call: TRBV7-8
cdr3_aa: CASSPRREGKYEQYF; cdr3_nt: TGTGCCAGCAGCCCCCGGCGGGAGGGCAAATACGAGCAGTACTTC; clone_size: -; j_call: TRBJ2-7; d_call: TRBD2; v_call: TRBV13
cdr3_aa: CASQRRFPRDPTDTQYF; cdr3_nt: TGTGCCAGCCAAAGGAGGTTCCCGCGGGACCCCACAGATACGCAGTATTTT; clone_size: -; j_call: TRBJ2-3; d_call: -; v_call: TRBV11-2
cdr3_aa: CASSLGIGTEAFF; cdr3_nt: TGTGCCAGCAGTTTAGGGATCGGAACTGAAGCTTTCTTT; clone_size: -; j_call: TRBJ1-1; d_call: -; v_call: TRBV27
cdr3_aa: CASSLRKLAVSNEQFF; cdr3_nt: TGTGCCAGCAGCTTAAGGAAGCTAGCGGTTTCCAATGAGCAGTTCTTC; clone_size: -; j_call: TRBJ2-1; d_call: TRBD2; v_call: TRBV7-8
cdr3_aa: CSVERDPPDTQYF; cdr3_nt: TGCAGCGTTGAACGAGACCCACCAGATACGCAGTATTTT; clone_size: -; j_call: TRBJ2-3; d_call: -; v_call: TRBV29-1
cdr3_aa: CASSFGGLTDTQYF; cdr3_nt: TGTGCCAGCAGCTTCGGCGGGCTCACAGATACGCAGTATTTT; clone_size: once; j_call: TRBJ2-3; d_call: -; v_call: TRBV13
cdr3_aa: CASSPGAFSYEQYF; cdr3_nt: TGTGCCAGCAGTCCCGGGGCGTTTTCCTACGAGCAGTACTTC; clone_size: -; j_call: TRBJ2-7; d_call: -; v_call: TRBV6-5
cdr3_aa: CASSSGQGLYGYTF; cdr3_nt: TGTGCCAGCAGTTCCGGTCAGGGACTCTATGGCTACACCTTC; clone_size: -; j_call: TRBJ1-2; d_call: -; v_call: TRBV27
cdr3_aa: CASGVASYEQYF; cdr3_nt: TGTGCCAGCGGGGTAGCTTCCTACGAGCAGTACTTC; clone_size: -; j_call: TRBJ2-7; d_call: -; v_call: TRBV2
cdr3_aa: CASSEEGYEQYF; cdr3_nt: TGTGCCAGCAGTGAAGAGGGTTACGAGCAGTACTTC; clone_size: once; j_call: TRBJ2-7; d_call: -; v_call: TRBV2
cdr3_aa: CASSPRAAGGRGQFF; cdr3_nt: TGTGCCAGCAGTCCGAGGGCAGCGGGAGGGCGGGGGCAGTTCTTC; clone_size: -; j_call: TRBJ2-1; d_call: TRBD2; v_call: TRBV27
cdr3_aa: CASSEGGAERNYNEQFF; cdr3_nt: TGTGCCAGCAGTGAAGGAGGAGCGGAGCGGAACTACAATGAGCAGTTCTTC; clone_size: -; j_call: TRBJ2-1; d_call: -; v_call: TRBV2
cdr3_aa: CASSTPTSSYEQYF; cdr3_nt: TGCGCCAGCAGCACCCCGACTAGTTCCTACGAGCAGTACTTC; clone_size: -; j_call: TRBJ2-7; d_call: -; v_call: TRBV5-1
cdr3_aa: CASSYRPTYEQYF; cdr3_nt: TGTGCCAGCAGTTACCGACCGACCTACGAGCAGTACTTC; clone_size: -; j_call: TRBJ2-7; d_call: -; v_call: TRBV27
cdr3_aa: CASSPPLGENTEAFF; cdr3_nt: TGTGCCAGCAGCCCACCTTTGGGGGAGAACACTGAAGCTTTCTTT; clone_size: once; j_call: TRBJ1-1; d_call: -; v_call: TRBV7-9
cdr3_aa: CASSLSAGEAYTGELFF; cdr3_nt: TGTGCCAGCAGTTTATCCGCTGGGGAGGCCTACACCGGGGAGCTGTTTTTT; clone_size: -; j_call: TRBJ2-2; d_call: -; v_call: TRBV27
cdr3_aa: CASSSADSYEQYF; cdr3_nt: TGTGCCAGTAGTTCGGCAGACTCCTACGAGCAGTACTTC; clone_size: -; j_call: TRBJ2-7; d_call: -; v_call: TRBV19
cdr3_aa: CASSSADGVYEQYF; cdr3_nt: TGTGCCAGCAGCAGTGCTGACGGAGTCTACGAGCAGTACTTC; clone_size: -; j_call: TRBJ2-7; d_call: -; v_call: TRBV7-8
cdr3_aa: CASSYSDGSYEQYF; cdr3_nt: TGTGCCAGCAGTTACTCTGACGGATCCTACGAGCAGTACTTC; clone_size: -; j_call: TRBJ2-7; d_call: -; v_call: TRBV6-5